Listed below are T cell receptor beta chains from one sample, sequenced in a study of shared clonotypes between healthy human individuals. Assay used: immunoSEQ multiplex PCR; TCRdb lists only in-frame clones, some missing. The data show some 2.1 million clones, over 85% seen once. Sequencing input: naive CD8+ T cells from PBMCs. These receptors originate from a man in his late teens or twenties in good health. Some clones in this sample may be carry-over from other donors' samples. CDR3s include the opening cysteine and the closing phenylalanine or tryptophan. A D gene is named only where the DNA matches it firmly. Clone size is not always given. Where it is, it says once, few, many or a class for expanded clones.

d_call: TRBD1
v_call: TRBV27
j_call: TRBJ1-1
clone_size: NA
cdr3_nt: TGTGCCAGCAGATTAGGGGGCACGAACACTGAAGCTTTCTTT
cdr3_aa: CASRLGGTNTEAFF

d_call: NA
v_call: TRBV7-8
j_call: TRBJ2-1
clone_size: NA
cdr3_nt: TGTGCCAGCAGCCCCGCGGGTGGCTCTAGCCCGTACAATGAGCAGTTCTTC
cdr3_aa: CASSPAGGSSPYNEQFF

d_call: NA
v_call: TRBV9
j_call: TRBJ2-1
clone_size: NA
cdr3_nt: TGTGCCAGCAGCGCGGAACCTCCGGGGTCCTACAATGAGCAGTTCTTC
cdr3_aa: CASSAEPPGSYNEQFF

d_call: TRBD1
v_call: TRBV7-9
j_call: TRBJ2-3
clone_size: NA
cdr3_nt: TGTGCCAGCAGCCCTAGGACAGGGGGCGCAGATACGCAGTATTTT
cdr3_aa: CASSPRTGGADTQYF

d_call: NA
v_call: TRBV27
j_call: TRBJ1-2
clone_size: NA
cdr3_nt: TGTGCCAGCAGTTGGGGGGCTGCCAACCCGAACTATGGCTACACCTTC
cdr3_aa: CASSWGAANPNYGYTF

d_call: NA
v_call: TRBV2
j_call: TRBJ2-7
clone_size: NA
cdr3_nt: TGTGCCAGCAGTGGTAGTCAAGTGGGCGACGAGCAGTACTTC
cdr3_aa: CASSGSQVGDEQYF

d_call: NA
v_call: TRBV18
j_call: TRBJ1-3
clone_size: NA
cdr3_nt: TGTGCCAGCTCAGTTGACAGGCTGCAGTTGAACACCATATATTTT
cdr3_aa: CASSVDRLQLNTIYF

d_call: NA
v_call: TRBV7-9
j_call: TRBJ2-7
clone_size: NA
cdr3_nt: TGTGCCAGCGGACCGGGACCCCTCGGGGCCATCGCCTACGAGCAGTACTTC
cdr3_aa: CASGPGPLGAIAYEQYF

d_call: NA
v_call: TRBV19
j_call: TRBJ2-2
clone_size: NA
cdr3_nt: TGTGCCAGCGGAGGGGGCCCGAACACCGGGGAGCTGTTTTTT
cdr3_aa: CASGGGPNTGELFF

d_call: NA
v_call: TRBV4-2
j_call: TRBJ1-1
clone_size: NA
cdr3_nt: TGTGCCAGCAGCCAAGATCACAAGGTGAGACGGGTGACTGAAGCTTTCTTT
cdr3_aa: CASSQDHKVRRVTEAFF

d_call: NA
v_call: TRBV9
j_call: TRBJ2-3
clone_size: NA
cdr3_nt: TGTGCCAGCAGCGTAGGTTTGGGCGCAGATACGCAGTATTTT
cdr3_aa: CASSVGLGADTQYF

d_call: NA
v_call: TRBV9
j_call: TRBJ2-3
clone_size: NA
cdr3_nt: TGTGCCAGCAGCGATGGGTTCGGGGATACGCAGTATTTT
cdr3_aa: CASSDGFGDTQYF

d_call: TRBD1
v_call: TRBV29-1
j_call: TRBJ2-5
clone_size: NA
cdr3_nt: TGCAGCGTTGAAGTTCGACAGGGGGACGAGACCCAGTACTTC
cdr3_aa: CSVEVRQGDETQYF

d_call: TRBD1
v_call: TRBV14
j_call: TRBJ1-1
clone_size: few
cdr3_nt: TGTGCCAGCAGCCAAGATTGGAGGGGGCCCACTGAAGCTTTCTTT
cdr3_aa: CASSQDWRGPTEAFF

d_call: NA
v_call: TRBV29-1
j_call: TRBJ1-1
clone_size: NA
cdr3_nt: TGCAGCGTCCCCTCAACCGGTACAGTACTGAACACTGAAGCTTTCTTT
cdr3_aa: CSVPSTGTVLNTEAFF

d_call: TRBD1
v_call: TRBV6-5
j_call: TRBJ2-1
clone_size: NA
cdr3_nt: TGTGCCAGCAGTTACTCGAGTGGGGACAGAAGTGTTGAGCAGTTCTTC
cdr3_aa: CASSYSSGDRSVEQFF

d_call: NA
v_call: TRBV19
j_call: TRBJ2-6
clone_size: NA
cdr3_nt: TGTGCCAGTAGTATTAGGGGAGGCGGTGGGGCCAACGTCCTGACTTTC
cdr3_aa: CASSIRGGGGANVLTF

d_call: NA
v_call: TRBV4-1
j_call: TRBJ2-3
clone_size: NA
cdr3_nt: TGCGCCAGCAGCCAAGAAACCCGTGCAGATACGCAGTATTTT
cdr3_aa: CASSQETRADTQYF

d_call: NA
v_call: TRBV15
j_call: TRBJ1-5
clone_size: NA
cdr3_nt: TGTGCCACCAGCACCCGGGGACCCCCGGGAGGCAATCAGCCCCAGCATTTT
cdr3_aa: CATSTRGPPGGNQPQHF

d_call: NA
v_call: TRBV6-5
j_call: TRBJ2-3
clone_size: NA
cdr3_nt: TGTGCCAGCATGGGACTGCCAGTGGCAGATACGCAGTATTTT
cdr3_aa: CASMGLPVADTQYF

d_call: NA
v_call: TRBV28
j_call: TRBJ2-5
clone_size: NA
cdr3_nt: TGTGCCAGCAGCCTCCCCCAGAGGGGACGCGAGACCCAGTACTTC
cdr3_aa: CASSLPQRGRETQYF

d_call: NA
v_call: TRBV4-1
j_call: TRBJ1-1
clone_size: few
cdr3_nt: TGCGCCAGCAGCCAAGGACCGCCTGAACCTGAAGCTTTCTTT
cdr3_aa: CASSQGPPEPEAFF

d_call: NA
v_call: TRBV28
j_call: TRBJ1-5
clone_size: NA
cdr3_nt: TGTGCCAGCAGTCCAACCCCGTATGGGCAGCCCCAGCATTTT
cdr3_aa: CASSPTPYGQPQHF

d_call: NA
v_call: TRBV9
j_call: TRBJ1-1
clone_size: NA
cdr3_nt: TGTGCCAGCAGCGTAACCAGGGAAAGGAACACTGAAGCTTTCTTT
cdr3_aa: CASSVTRERNTEAFF

d_call: NA
v_call: TRBV4-1
j_call: TRBJ1-5
clone_size: NA
cdr3_nt: TGCGCCAGCAGACCCTCCATACAGGGCTGGGACCCTAATCAGCCCCAGCATTTT
cdr3_aa: CASRPSIQGWDPNQPQHF

d_call: TRBD1
v_call: TRBV28
j_call: TRBJ1-4
clone_size: NA
cdr3_nt: TGTGCCAGCAGTTTATGGGCCGGGACAGGGGTTGCAACTAATGAAAAACTGTTTTTT
cdr3_aa: CASSLWAGTGVATNEKLFF

d_call: TRBD1
v_call: TRBV10-2
j_call: TRBJ1-6
clone_size: NA
cdr3_nt: TGCGCCAGCAAAGAGACAGGGACCAATTCACCCCTCCACTTT
cdr3_aa: CASKETGTNSPLHF

d_call: TRBD2
v_call: TRBV5-1
j_call: TRBJ2-5
clone_size: NA
cdr3_nt: TGCGCCAGCAGCCCCGCGACTAGCGGATCACAAGAGACCCAGTACTTC
cdr3_aa: CASSPATSGSQETQYF

d_call: NA
v_call: TRBV30
j_call: TRBJ1-1
clone_size: NA
cdr3_nt: TGTGCCTGGAGGAGTGGGGGCTTCACTGAAGCTTTCTTT
cdr3_aa: CAWRSGGFTEAFF

d_call: TRBD1
v_call: TRBV9
j_call: TRBJ1-2
clone_size: NA
cdr3_nt: TGTGCCAGCAGCGTAGCAGGGGGGACCTCTTATGGCTACACCTTC
cdr3_aa: CASSVAGGTSYGYTF

d_call: NA
v_call: TRBV5-6
j_call: TRBJ1-1
clone_size: NA
cdr3_nt: TGTGCCAGCAGCTTGGCCCTCGGGCGGCACACTGAAGCTTTCTTT
cdr3_aa: CASSLALGRHTEAFF

d_call: NA
v_call: TRBV19
j_call: TRBJ2-3
clone_size: once
cdr3_nt: TGTGCCAGTAGTCCGACATTGGGCTCAGATACGCAGTATTTT
cdr3_aa: CASSPTLGSDTQYF

d_call: TRBD1
v_call: TRBV19
j_call: TRBJ1-2
clone_size: NA
cdr3_nt: TGTGCCAGTAGTTTCGTTTTAGGGACAGCAAACTATGGCTACACCTTC
cdr3_aa: CASSFVLGTANYGYTF

d_call: NA
v_call: TRBV28
j_call: TRBJ1-2
clone_size: NA
cdr3_nt: TGTGCCAGCAGCCCCCCGGCCGTCGTCTATGGCTACACCTTC
cdr3_aa: CASSPPAVVYGYTF

d_call: NA
v_call: TRBV28
j_call: TRBJ1-5
clone_size: NA
cdr3_nt: TGTGCCAGCCACGTCTGGGACGGGCTTAGCAATCAGCCCCAGCATTTT
cdr3_aa: CASHVWDGLSNQPQHF

d_call: TRBD1
v_call: TRBV6-6
j_call: TRBJ2-1
clone_size: once
cdr3_nt: TGTGCCAGCAGAAGTGACAGGGACAATGAGCAGTTCTTC
cdr3_aa: CASRSDRDNEQFF

d_call: NA
v_call: TRBV18
j_call: TRBJ2-2
clone_size: NA
cdr3_nt: TGTGCCAGCTCACCGCGGCGGGACACCGGGGAGCTGTTTTTT
cdr3_aa: CASSPRRDTGELFF

d_call: NA
v_call: TRBV7-8
j_call: TRBJ1-2
clone_size: NA
cdr3_nt: TGTGCCAGCAGCCTAAGCACAGCTAACTATGGCTACACCTTC
cdr3_aa: CASSLSTANYGYTF

d_call: NA
v_call: TRBV5-1
j_call: TRBJ1-1
clone_size: NA
cdr3_nt: TGCGCCAGCAGCTTGTCGGGCAGAGAAGCTTTCTTT
cdr3_aa: CASSLSGREAFF

d_call: NA
v_call: TRBV4-1
j_call: TRBJ1-5
clone_size: few
cdr3_nt: TGCGCCAGCAGCCATACCGGGACACCCAATCAGCCCCAGCATTTT
cdr3_aa: CASSHTGTPNQPQHF

d_call: TRBD2
v_call: TRBV7-2
j_call: TRBJ2-7
clone_size: NA
cdr3_nt: TGTGCCAGCAGCCGCGGACTAGCGGGAGCCTACGAGCAGTACTTC
cdr3_aa: CASSRGLAGAYEQYF

d_call: TRBD1
v_call: TRBV29-1
j_call: TRBJ2-1
clone_size: NA
cdr3_nt: TGCAGCGTTGAAGAAGGGACAGGGTCCTACAATGAGCAGTTCTTC
cdr3_aa: CSVEEGTGSYNEQFF

d_call: NA
v_call: TRBV6-5
j_call: TRBJ2-2
clone_size: NA
cdr3_nt: TGTGCCAGCGGGGAGACGAGCACCGGGGAGCTGTTTTTT
cdr3_aa: CASGETSTGELFF

d_call: TRBD1
v_call: TRBV19
j_call: TRBJ1-2
clone_size: NA
cdr3_nt: TGTGCCAGTAGTTTCCACAGGGGCGGCTACACCTTC
cdr3_aa: CASSFHRGGYTF

d_call: NA
v_call: TRBV5-4
j_call: TRBJ2-7
clone_size: NA
cdr3_nt: TGTGCCAGCAGCTTCGGTCCTCTCTACGAGCAGTACTTC
cdr3_aa: CASSFGPLYEQYF

d_call: TRBD1
v_call: TRBV6-5
j_call: TRBJ2-6
clone_size: NA
cdr3_nt: TGTGCCAGCAGTTACTGGACAGGGGAAGGGGCCAACGTCCTGACTTTC
cdr3_aa: CASSYWTGEGANVLTF

d_call: NA
v_call: TRBV9
j_call: TRBJ1-2
clone_size: NA
cdr3_nt: TGTGCCAGCAGCGTAGACGGTGTGAGTGTGGGCTATAGGGGCTACACCTTC
cdr3_aa: CASSVDGVSVGYRGYTF

d_call: TRBD1
v_call: TRBV29-1
j_call: TRBJ2-7
clone_size: NA
cdr3_nt: TGCAGCGTTGCGGGGACAGGGGTTTACGAGCAGTACTTC
cdr3_aa: CSVAGTGVYEQYF